This T cell receptor beta chain was captured by sequencing in a study of lymphopenia after photon versus proton radiotherapy. This CDR3 comprises 16 residues. Trimming left V 4 bases short and J 2 bases short, with 14 bases between. In germline, CDR1 is SNHLY, CDR2 FYNNEI. Concerning this clone: What it recognizes is unknown.

Study-level results: Better survival with proton therapy was suggested as possible, not demonstrated.

Measured with immunoSEQ multiplex PCR; TCRdb has only the in-frame clones, and not every one. The sample has tens of thousands of clones, about 80% seen once. Sample: peripheral blood, taken from a patient treated with proton-based radiotherapy. The receptor's source is a woman aged 70 to 79 with pancreatic cancer. The chain employs TRBV2 and TRBJ2-2; the D gene could be TRBD1 or TRBD2 (6 bases each). The CDR3 sequence is CASSVSGAGNTGELFF. In DNA, the CDR3 is TGTGCCAGCAGTGTATCGGGGGCAGGCAACACCGGGGAGCTGTTTTTT.